This T cell receptor (beta chain) was found in a study of shared clonotypes between healthy human individuals. Sorted-subset replicate PCRs used about 200 ng of genomic DNA. This amount corresponded to 30,000 to 35,000 T cell genomes. Produced via immunoSEQ multiplex PCR; TCRdb's table is partial and in-frame only. Of around 2.5 million clones in the sample, 93% were seen once. The TCR comes from a man between 18 and 35 years old in good health. Some clones in this sample may be carry-over from other donors' samples. Input material: naive CD4+ T cells from PBMCs. Specified subset: CD45RA+ positively selected.

As DNA, the CDR3 is TGTGCCAGCAGTGGTTATTATAGCAATCAGCCCCAGCATTTT. It yields the protein CASSGYYSNQPQHF. The J gene is TRBJ1-5, the V gene TRBV6-1; D unclear. The CDR3 spans 14 residues. Trimming shortened V by 4 bases and J by 0 bases, and 7 bases separated the two germline ends. CDR1 is MNHNS and CDR2 is SASEGT in the germline V gene.